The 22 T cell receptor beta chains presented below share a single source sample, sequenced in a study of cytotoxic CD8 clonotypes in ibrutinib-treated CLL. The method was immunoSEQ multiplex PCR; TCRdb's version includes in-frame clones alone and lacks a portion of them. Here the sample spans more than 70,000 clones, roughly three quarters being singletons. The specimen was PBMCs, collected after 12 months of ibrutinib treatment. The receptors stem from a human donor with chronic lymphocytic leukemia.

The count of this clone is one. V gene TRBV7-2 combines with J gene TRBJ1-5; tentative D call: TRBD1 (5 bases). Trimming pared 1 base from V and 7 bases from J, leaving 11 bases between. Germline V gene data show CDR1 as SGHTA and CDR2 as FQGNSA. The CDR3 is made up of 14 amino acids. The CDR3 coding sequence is TGTGCCAGCAGCTTAGGGGACGAAGCCCAGCCCCAGCATTTT. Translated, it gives CASSLGDEAQPQHF.

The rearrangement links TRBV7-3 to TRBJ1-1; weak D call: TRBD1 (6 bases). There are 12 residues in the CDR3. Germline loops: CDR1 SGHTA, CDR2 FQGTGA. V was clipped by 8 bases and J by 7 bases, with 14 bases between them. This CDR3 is CASRPDRREAFF. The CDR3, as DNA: TGTGCCAGCCGGCCCGACAGGCGTGAAGCTTTCTTT.

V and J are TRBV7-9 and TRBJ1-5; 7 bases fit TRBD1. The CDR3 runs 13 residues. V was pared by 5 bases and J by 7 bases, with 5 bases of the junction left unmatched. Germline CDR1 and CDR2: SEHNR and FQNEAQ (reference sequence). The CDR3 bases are TGTGCCAGCAGCCCCGACAGGGTGCAGCCCCAGCATTTT. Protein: CASSPDRVQPQHF. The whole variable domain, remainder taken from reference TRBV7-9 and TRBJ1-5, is DTGVSQNPRHKITKRGQNVTFRCDPISEHNRLYWYRQTLGQGPEFLTYFQNEAQLEKSRLLSDRFSAERPKGSFSTLEIQRTEQGDSAMYLCASSPDRVQPQHFGDGTRLSIL.

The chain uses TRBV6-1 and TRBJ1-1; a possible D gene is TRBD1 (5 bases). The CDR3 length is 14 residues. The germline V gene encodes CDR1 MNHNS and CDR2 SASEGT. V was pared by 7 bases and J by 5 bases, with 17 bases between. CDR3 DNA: TGTGCCAGCAACCGACATACTTCAGGGACTGAAGCTTTCTTT. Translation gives CASNRHTSGTEAFF.

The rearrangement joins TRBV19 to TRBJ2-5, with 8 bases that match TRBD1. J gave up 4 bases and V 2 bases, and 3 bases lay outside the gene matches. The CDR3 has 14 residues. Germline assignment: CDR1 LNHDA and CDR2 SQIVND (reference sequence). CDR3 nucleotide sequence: TGTGCCAGTAGTATACAGGGGGCTCGAGAGACCCAGTACTTC. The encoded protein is CASSIQGARETQYF. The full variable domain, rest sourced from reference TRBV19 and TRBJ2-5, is DGGITQSPKYLFRKEGQNVTLSCEQNLNHDAMYWYRQDPGQGLRLIYYSQIVNDFQKGDIAEGYSVSREKKESFPLTVTSAQKNPTAFYLCASSIQGARETQYFGPGTRLLVL.

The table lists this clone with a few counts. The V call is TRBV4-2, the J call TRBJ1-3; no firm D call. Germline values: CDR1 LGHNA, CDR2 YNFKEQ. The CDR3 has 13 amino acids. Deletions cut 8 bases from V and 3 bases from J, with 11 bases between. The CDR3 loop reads CASGSADGNTIYF. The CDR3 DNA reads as TGTGCCAGCGGGTCAGCAGATGGAAACACCATATATTTT.

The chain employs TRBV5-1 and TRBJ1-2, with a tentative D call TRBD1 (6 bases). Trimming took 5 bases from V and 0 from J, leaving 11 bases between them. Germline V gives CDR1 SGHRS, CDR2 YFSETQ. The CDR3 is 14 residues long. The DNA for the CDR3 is TGCGCCAGCAGGGGGGGGCGAGCTAACTATGGCTACACCTTC. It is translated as CASRGGRANYGYTF.

The CDR3 DNA reads TGTGCCAGCAGCTCCAGCGACAGGGGGCCGTACAATGAGCAGTTCTTC. Amino acid sequence: CASSSSDRGPYNEQFF. The chain uses TRBV4-2 and TRBJ2-1, with TRBD1 matching over 10 bases. The CDR3 contains 16 residues. Per germline, CDR1 LGHNA and CDR2 YNFKEQ. J was trimmed by 4 bases and V by 5 bases; bases with no gene match: 8.

Here the CDR3 reads CASSGFRDSGNTIYF. The CDR3 DNA follows: TGTGCCAGCAGCGGGTTTAGGGACTCTGGAAACACCATATATTTT. V is TRBV9 and J is TRBJ1-3, with no clear D. The CDR3 consists of 15 residues. Germline CDR1 is SGDLS and CDR2 is YYNGEE. The V end was cut by 3 bases, the J end by 0 bases, with 10 bases between.

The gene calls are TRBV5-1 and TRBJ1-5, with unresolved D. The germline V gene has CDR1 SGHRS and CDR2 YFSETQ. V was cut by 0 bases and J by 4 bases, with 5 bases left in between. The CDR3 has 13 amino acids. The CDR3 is CASSLDGNQPQHF. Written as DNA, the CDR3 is TGCGCCAGCAGCTTGGATGGTAATCAGCCCCAGCATTTT.

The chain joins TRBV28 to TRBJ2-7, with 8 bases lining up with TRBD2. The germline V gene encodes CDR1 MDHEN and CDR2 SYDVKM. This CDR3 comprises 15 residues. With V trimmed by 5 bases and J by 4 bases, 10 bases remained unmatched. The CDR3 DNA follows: TGTGCCAGCAGTCCCGGGGGGGGAAGGTGGTACGAGCAGTACTTC. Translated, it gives CASSPGGGRWYEQYF.

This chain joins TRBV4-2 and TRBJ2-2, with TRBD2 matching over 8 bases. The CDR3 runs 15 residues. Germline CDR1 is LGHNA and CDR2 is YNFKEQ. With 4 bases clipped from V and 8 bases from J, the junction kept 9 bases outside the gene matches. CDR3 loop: CASSPHSGEGGELFF. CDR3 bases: TGTGCCAGCAGCCCCCATAGCGGGGAGGGGGGGGAGCTGTTTTTT.

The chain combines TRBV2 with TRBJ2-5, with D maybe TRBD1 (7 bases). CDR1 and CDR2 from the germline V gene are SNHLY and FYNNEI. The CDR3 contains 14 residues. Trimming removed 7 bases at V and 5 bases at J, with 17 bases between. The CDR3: CASKPGTAGETQYF. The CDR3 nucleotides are TGTGCCAGCAAACCTGGGACAGCGGGTGAGACCCAGTACTTC.

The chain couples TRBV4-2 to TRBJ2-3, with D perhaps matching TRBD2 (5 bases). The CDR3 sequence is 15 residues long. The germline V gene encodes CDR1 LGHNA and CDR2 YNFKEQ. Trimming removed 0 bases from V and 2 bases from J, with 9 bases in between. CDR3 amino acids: CASSQDPGDTDTQYF. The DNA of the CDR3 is TGTGCCAGCAGCCAAGATCCCGGGGACACAGATACGCAGTATTTT.

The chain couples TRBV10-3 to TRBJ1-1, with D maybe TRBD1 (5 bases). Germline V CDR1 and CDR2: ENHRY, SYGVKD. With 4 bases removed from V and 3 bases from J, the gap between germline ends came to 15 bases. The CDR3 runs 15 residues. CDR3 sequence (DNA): TGTGCCATCAGTGGCAGGGCGCCGGGGGACACTGAAGCTTTCTTT. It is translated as CAISGRAPGDTEAFF.

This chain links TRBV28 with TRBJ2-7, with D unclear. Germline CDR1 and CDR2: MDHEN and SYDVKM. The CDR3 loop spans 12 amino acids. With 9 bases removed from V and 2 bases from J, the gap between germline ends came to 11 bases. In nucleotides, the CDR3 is TGTGCCAGTGGGGTTCTACCCTACGAGCAGTACTTC. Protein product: CASGVLPYEQYF.

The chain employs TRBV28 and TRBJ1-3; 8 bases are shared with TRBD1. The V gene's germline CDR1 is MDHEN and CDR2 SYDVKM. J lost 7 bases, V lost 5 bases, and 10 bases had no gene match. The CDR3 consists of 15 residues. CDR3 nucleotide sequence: TGTGCCAGCAGTCTCGTCGGGACAGGCGGTAACACCATATATTTT. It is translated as CASSLVGTGGNTIYF.

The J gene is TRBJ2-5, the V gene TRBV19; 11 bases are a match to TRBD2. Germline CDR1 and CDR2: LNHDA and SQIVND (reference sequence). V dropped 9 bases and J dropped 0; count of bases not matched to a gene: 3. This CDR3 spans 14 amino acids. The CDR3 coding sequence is TGTGCCAGCGGGACTAGCGGTTACCAAGAGACCCAGTACTTC. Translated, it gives CASGTSGYQETQYF.

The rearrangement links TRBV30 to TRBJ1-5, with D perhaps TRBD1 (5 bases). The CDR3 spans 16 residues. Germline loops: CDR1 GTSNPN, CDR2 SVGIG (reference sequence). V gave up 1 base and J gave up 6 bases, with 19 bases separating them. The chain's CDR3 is CAWSAGVGQGGQPQHF. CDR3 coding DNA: TGTGCCTGGAGTGCGGGGGTGGGGCAGGGTGGTCAGCCCCAGCATTTT. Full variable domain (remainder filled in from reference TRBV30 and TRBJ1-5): SQTIHQWPATLVQPVGSPLSLECTVEGTSNPNLYWYRQAAGRGLQLLFYSVGIGQISSEVPQNLSASRPQDRQFILSSKKLLLSDSGFYLCAWSAGVGQGGQPQHFGDGTRLSIL.

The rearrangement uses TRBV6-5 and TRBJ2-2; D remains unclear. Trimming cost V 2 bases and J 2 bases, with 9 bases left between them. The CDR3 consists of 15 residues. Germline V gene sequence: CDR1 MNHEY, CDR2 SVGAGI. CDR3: CASSYATLNTGELFF. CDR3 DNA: TGTGCCAGCAGTTACGCGACACTAAACACCGGGGAGCTGTTTTTT.

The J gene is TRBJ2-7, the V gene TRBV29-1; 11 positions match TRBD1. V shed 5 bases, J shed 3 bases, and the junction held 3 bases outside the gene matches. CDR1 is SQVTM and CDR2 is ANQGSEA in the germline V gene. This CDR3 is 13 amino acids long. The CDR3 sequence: CSVQGTGGYEQYF. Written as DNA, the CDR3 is TGCAGCGTTCAGGGGACAGGGGGCTACGAGCAGTACTTC.

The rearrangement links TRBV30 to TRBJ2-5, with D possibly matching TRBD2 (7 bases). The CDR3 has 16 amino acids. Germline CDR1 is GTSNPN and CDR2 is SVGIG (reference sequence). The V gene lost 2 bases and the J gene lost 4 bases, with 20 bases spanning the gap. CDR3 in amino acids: CAWSTPGEGGGETQYF. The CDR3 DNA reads TGTGCCTGGAGTACCCCGGGGGAGGGGGGCGGAGAGACCCAGTACTTC.